Given below is one TCR beta chain in context. This sample was taken from a study of blood T cell repertoires in COVID-19. Study summary: COVID-19 samples from acute and convalescent phases originated in the United States, Italy and Spain.

Germline V CDR1 and CDR2: SGHTS, YDEGEE. With 0 bases removed from V and 2 bases from J, the gap between germline ends came to 11 bases. CDR3 length equals 15 residues. Repertoires were generated with immunoSEQ multiplex PCR, while TCRdb's copy carries only in-frame clones and drops some. Of approximately 250,000 clones detected, roughly 80% appear once; the ten largest clones hold less than 6%. This chain uses TRBV5-8 with TRBJ2-5; possibly TRBD1 for D (5 bases). The origin of this receptor is a man aged 55-75 years who had recovered from COVID-19. Sequenced input: peripheral blood. CDR3 DNA: TGTGCCAGCAGCTTGGCACTAACAGGTCAAGAGACCCAGTACTTC. Translation gives CASSLALTGQETQYF.